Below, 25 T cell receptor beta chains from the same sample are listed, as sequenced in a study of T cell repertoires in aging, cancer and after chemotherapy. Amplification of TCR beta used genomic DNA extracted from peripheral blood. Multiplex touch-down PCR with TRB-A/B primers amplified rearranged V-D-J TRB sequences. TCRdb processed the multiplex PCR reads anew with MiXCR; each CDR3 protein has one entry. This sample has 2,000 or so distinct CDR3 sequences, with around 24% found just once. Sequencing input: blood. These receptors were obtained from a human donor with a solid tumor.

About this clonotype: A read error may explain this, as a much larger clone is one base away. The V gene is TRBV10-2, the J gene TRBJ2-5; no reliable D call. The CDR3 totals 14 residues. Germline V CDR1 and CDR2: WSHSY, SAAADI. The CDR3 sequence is CVSSESLAIETQYF. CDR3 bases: TGCGTCAGCAGTGAGTCTCTGGCGATCGAGACCCAGTACTTC.

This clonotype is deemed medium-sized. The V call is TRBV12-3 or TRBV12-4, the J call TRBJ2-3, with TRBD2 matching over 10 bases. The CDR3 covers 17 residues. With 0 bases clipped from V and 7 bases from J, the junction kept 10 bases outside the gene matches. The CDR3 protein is CASSLADLSSGGHTQYF. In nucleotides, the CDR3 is TGTGCCAGCAGTTTAGCGGATTTGTCTAGCGGGGGACATACGCAGTATTTT.

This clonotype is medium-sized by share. CDR3 bases: TGTGCCAGCAGCTTGGGTACAGGGGAGTTATCTGGAAACACCATATATTTT. Its protein product is CASSLGTGELSGNTIYF. The gene calls are TRBV5-5 and TRBJ1-3, with 7 nucleotides matching TRBD1. The CDR3 has 17 amino acids. Per germline, CDR1 SGHKS and CDR2 YYEKEE (reference sequence). The V and J ends lost 0 bases and 1 base, in that order; junction bases with no gene match: 7.

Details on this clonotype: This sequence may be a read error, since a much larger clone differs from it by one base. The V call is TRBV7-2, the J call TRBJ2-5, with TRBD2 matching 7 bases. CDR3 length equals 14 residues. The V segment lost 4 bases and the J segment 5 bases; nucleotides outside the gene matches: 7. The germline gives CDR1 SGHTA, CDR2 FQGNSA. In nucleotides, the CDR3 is TGTGCCAGCAGCTGTCGGGGGGACCTTGAGACCCAGTACTTC. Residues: CASSCRGDLETQYF.

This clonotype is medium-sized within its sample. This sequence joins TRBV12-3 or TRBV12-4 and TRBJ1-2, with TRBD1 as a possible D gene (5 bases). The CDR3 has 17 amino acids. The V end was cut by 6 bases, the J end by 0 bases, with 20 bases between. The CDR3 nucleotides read TGTGCCAGCAGGCCGCAACCGGGACCCCTAGCTAACTATGGCTACACCTTC. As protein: CASRPQPGPLANYGYTF.

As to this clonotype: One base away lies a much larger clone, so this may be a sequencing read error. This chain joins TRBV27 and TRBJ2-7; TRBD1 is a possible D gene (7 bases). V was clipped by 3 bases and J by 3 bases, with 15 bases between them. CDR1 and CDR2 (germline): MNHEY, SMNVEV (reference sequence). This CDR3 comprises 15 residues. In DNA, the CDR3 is TGTGCCAGCAGTTTCCAGGACAGGCGGGGCTACGAGCAGTACTTC. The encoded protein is CASSFQDRRGYEQYF.

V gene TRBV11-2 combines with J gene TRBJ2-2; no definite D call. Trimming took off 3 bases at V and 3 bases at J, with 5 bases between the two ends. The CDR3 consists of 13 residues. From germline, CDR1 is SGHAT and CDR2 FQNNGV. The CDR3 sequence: CASSFSDTGELFF. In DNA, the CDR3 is TGTGCCAGCAGCTTTTCGGACACCGGGGAGCTGTTTTTT.

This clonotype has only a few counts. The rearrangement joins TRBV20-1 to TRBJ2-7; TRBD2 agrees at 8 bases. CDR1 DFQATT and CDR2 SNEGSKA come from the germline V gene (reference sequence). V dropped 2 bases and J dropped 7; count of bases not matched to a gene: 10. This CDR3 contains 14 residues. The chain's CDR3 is CSARRAGADWEQYF. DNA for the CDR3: TGCAGTGCTAGACGAGCGGGGGCCGATTGGGAGCAGTACTTC.

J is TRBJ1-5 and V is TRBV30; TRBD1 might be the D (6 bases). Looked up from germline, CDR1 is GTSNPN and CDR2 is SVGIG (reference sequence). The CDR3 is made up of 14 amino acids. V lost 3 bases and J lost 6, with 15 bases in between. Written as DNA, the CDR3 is TGTGCCTGGAGCCCCTCCAGGGGCCGTCAGCCCCAGCATTTT. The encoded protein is CAWSPSRGRQPQHF. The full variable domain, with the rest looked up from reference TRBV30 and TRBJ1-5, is SQTIHQWPATLVQPVGSPLSLECTVEGTSNPNLYWYRQAAGRGLQLLFYSVGIGQISSEVPQNLSASRPQDRQFILSSKKLLLSDSGFYLCAWSPSRGRQPQHFGDGTRLSIL.

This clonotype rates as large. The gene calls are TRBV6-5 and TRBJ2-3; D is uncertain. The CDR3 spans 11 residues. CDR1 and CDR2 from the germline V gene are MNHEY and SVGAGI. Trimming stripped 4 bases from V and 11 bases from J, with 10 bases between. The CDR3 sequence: CASSSPPWQYF. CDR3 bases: TGTGCCAGCAGTTCACCCCCTTGGCAGTATTTT.

Here the CDR3 DNA reads TGTGCCAGCAGCCTCGGGACAGGGAAGGAGACCCAGTACTTC. Translating gives CASSLGTGKETQYF. The chain is built from TRBV19 and TRBJ2-5; TRBD1 aligns across 9 bases. The CDR3 sequence is 14 residues long. V gave up 9 bases and J gave up 5 bases; unmatched junction bases: 10. Germline CDR1 and CDR2: LNHDA and SQIVND (reference sequence). Full variable domain (outside the CDR3, taken from reference TRBV19 and TRBJ2-5): DGGITQSPKYLFRKEGQNVTLSCEQNLNHDAMYWYRQDPGQGLRLIYYSQIVNDFQKGDIAEGYSVSREKKESFPLTVTSAQKNPTAFYLCASSLGTGKETQYFGPGTRLLVL.

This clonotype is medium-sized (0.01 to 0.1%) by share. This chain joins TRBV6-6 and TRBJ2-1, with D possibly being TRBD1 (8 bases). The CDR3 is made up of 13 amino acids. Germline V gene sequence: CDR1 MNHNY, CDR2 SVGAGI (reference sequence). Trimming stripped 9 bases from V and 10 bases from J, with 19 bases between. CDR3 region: CASTGGGLWEQFF. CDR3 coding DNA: TGTGCCAGTACAGGGGGGGGCCTCTGGGAGCAGTTCTTC.

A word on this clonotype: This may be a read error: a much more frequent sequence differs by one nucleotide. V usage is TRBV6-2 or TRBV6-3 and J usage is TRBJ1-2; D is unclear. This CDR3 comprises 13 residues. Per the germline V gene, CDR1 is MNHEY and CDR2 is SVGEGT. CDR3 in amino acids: CAISYSDNYGYTF. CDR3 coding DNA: TGTGCCATCAGTTACTCGGACAACTATGGCTACACCTTC.

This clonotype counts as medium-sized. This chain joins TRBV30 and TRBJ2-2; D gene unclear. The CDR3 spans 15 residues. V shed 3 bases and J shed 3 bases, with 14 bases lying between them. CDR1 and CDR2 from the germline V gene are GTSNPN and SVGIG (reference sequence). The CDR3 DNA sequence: TGTGCCTGGAGAGAACCGGCCTGGGACACCGGGGAGCTGTTTTTT. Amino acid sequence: CAWREPAWDTGELFF.

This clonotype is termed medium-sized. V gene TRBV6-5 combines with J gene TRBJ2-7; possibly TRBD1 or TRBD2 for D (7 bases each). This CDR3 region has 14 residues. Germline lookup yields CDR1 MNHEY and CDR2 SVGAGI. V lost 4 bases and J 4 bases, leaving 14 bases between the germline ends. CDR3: CASSLRQGGYEQYF. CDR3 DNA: TGTGCCAGCAGTTTAAGACAGGGAGGGTACGAGCAGTACTTC.

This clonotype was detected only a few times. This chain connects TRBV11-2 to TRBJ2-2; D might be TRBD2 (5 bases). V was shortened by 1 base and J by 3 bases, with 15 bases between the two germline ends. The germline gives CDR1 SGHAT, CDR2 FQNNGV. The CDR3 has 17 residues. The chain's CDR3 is CASSLVDKRTYTGELFF. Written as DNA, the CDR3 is TGTGCCAGCAGCTTAGTAGATAAGCGGACCTACACCGGGGAGCTGTTTTTT.

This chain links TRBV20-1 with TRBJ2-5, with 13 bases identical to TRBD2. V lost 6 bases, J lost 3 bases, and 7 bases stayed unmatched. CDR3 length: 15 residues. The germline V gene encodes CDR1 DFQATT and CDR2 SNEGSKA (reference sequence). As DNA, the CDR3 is TGCAGTGCACCCCCCGGGACTAGCGGGGAAGAGACCCAGTACTTC. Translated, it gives CSAPPGTSGEETQYF.

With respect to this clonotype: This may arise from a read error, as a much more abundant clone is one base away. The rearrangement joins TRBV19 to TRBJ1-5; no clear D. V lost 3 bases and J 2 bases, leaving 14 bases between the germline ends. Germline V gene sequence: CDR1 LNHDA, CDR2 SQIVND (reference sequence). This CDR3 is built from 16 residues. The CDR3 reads CASSIHRVRGNQPQHF. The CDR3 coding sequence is TGTGCCAGTAGTATCCACCGGGTTCGGGGCAATCAGCCCCAGCATTTT.

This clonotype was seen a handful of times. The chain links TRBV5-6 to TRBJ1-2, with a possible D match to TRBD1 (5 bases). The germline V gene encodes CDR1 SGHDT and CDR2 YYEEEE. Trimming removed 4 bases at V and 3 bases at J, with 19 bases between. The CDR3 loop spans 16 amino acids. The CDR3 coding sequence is TGTGCCAGCAGCCCTGTGTCGGGGGGAGTAGACTATGGCTACACCTTC. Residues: CASSPVSGGVDYGYTF.

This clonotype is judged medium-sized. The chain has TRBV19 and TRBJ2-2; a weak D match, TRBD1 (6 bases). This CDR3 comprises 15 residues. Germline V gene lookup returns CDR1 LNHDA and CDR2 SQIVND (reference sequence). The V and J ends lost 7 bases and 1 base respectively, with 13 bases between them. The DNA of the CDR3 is TGTGCCAGTACCGATACGACAGGGAACACCGGGGAGCTGTTTTTT. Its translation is CASTDTTGNTGELFF.

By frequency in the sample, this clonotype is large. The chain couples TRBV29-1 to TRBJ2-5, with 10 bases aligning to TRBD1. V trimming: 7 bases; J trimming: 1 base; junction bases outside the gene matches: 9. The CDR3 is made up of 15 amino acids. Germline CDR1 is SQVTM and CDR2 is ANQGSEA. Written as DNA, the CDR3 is TGCAGCGCATTGGGACAGGGGATATTCCAAGAGACCCAGTACTTC. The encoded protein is CSALGQGIFQETQYF. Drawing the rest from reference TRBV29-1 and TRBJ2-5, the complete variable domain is SAVISQKPSRDICQRGTSLTIQCQVDSQVTMMFWYRQQPGQSLTLIATANQGSEATYESGFVIDKFPISRPNLTFSTLTVSNMSPEDSSIYLCSALGQGIFQETQYFGPGTRLLVL.

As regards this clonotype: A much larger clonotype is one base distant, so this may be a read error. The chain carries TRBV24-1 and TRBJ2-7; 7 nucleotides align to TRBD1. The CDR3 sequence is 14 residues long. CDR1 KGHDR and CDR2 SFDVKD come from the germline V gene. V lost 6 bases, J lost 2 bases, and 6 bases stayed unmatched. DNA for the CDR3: TGTGCCACCAGTACGGGACAGTCGACCTACGAGCAGTACTTC. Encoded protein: CATSTGQSTYEQYF.

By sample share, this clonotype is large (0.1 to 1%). CDR3 sequence: CSARRGRTETQYF. The CDR3, as DNA: TGCAGCGCTAGGAGGGGGCGCACTGAGACCCAGTACTTC. This chain joins TRBV29-1 and TRBJ2-5; D possibly corresponds to TRBD1 (7 bases). This CDR3 has 13 amino acids. V lost 7 bases to trimming and J lost 5 bases, with 17 bases between them. Per germline, CDR1 SQVTM and CDR2 ANQGSEA.

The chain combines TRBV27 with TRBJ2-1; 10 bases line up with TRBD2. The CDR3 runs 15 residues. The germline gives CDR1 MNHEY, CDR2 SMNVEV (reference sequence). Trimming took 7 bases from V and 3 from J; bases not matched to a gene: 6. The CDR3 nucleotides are TGTGCCAGCACTAACCTAGCGGGGGACTACAATGAGCAGTTCTTC. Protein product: CASTNLAGDYNEQFF.

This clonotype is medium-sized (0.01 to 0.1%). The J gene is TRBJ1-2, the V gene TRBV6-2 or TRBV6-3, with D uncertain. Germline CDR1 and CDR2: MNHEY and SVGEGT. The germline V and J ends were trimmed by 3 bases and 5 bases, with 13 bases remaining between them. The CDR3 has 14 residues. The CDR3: CASSYGGVGYGYTF. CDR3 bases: TGTGCCAGCAGTTATGGCGGGGTTGGTTATGGCTACACCTTC.